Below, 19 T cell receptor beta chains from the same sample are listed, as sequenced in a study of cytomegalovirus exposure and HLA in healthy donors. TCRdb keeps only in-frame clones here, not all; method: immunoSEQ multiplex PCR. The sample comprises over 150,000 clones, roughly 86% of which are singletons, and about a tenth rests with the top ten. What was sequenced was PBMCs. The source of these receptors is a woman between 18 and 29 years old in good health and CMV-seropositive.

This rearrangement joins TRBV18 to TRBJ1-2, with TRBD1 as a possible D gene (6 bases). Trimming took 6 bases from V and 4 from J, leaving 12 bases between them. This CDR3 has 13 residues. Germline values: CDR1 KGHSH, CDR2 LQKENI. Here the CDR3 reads CASSQQGTYGYTF. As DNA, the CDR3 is TGTGCCAGCTCTCAACAGGGAACCTATGGCTACACCTTC.

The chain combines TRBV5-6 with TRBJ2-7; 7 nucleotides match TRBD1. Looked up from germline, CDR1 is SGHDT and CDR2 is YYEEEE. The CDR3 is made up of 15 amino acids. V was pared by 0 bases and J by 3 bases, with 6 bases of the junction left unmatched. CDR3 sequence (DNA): TGTGCCAGCAGCTTGGTGGACAGGACAAACTACGAGCAGTACTTC. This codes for CASSLVDRTNYEQYF.

CDR3 loop: CASSKLAGETQYF. The CDR3 coding sequence is TGTGCCAGCAGCAAACTAGCGGGAGAGACCCAGTACTTC. The J gene is TRBJ2-5, the V gene TRBV7-2; 9 bases are a match to TRBD2. V shed 5 bases and J 4 bases; nucleotides not matched to a gene: 2. CDR3 length: 13 residues. Per germline, CDR1 SGHTA and CDR2 FQGNSA.

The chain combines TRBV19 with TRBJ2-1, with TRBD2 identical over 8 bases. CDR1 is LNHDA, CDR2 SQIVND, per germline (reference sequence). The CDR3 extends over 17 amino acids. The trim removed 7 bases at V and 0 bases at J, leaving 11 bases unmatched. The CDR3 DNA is TGTGCCAGTAAAACTAGCGGCCTTACAAGCTCCTACAATGAGCAGTTCTTC. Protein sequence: CASKTSGLTSSYNEQFF.

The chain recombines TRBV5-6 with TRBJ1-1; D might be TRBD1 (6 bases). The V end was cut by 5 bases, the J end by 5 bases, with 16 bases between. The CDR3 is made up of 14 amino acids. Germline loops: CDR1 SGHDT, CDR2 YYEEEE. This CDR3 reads CASSLQGLETEAFF. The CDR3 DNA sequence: TGTGCCAGCAGTTTACAGGGTCTTGAGACTGAAGCTTTCTTT.

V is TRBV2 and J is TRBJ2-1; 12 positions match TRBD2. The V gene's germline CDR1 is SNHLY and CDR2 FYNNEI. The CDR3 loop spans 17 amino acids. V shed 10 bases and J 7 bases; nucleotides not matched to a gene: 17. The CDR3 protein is CATQSGTLAGGPNEQFF. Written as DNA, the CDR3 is TGTGCCACTCAAAGCGGGACTCTAGCGGGAGGGCCTAATGAGCAGTTCTTC. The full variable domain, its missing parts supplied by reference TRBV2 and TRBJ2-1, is EPEVTQTPSHQVTQMGQEVILRCVPISNHLYFYWYRQILGQKVEFLVSFYNNEISEKSEIFDDQFSVERPDGSNFTLKIRSTKLEDSAMYFCATQSGTLAGGPNEQFFGPGTRLTVL.

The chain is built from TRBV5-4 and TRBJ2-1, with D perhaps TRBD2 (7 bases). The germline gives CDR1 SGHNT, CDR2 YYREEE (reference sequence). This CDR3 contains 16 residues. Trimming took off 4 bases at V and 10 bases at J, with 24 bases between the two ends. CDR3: CASSPYQQGGGAEQFF. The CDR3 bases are TGTGCCAGCAGCCCGTACCAGCAAGGGGGAGGGGCCGAGCAGTTCTTC. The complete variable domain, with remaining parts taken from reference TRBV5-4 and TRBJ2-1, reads ETGVTQSPTHLIKTRGQQVTLRCSSQSGHNTVSWYQQALGQGPQFIFQYYREEENGRGNFPPRFSGLQFPNYSSELNVNALELDDSALYLCASSPYQQGGGAEQFFGPGTRLTVL.

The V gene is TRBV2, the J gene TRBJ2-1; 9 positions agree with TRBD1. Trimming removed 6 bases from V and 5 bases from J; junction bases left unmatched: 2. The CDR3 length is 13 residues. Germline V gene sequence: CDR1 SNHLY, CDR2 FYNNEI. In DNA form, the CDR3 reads TGTGCCAGCAGCGGACAGGGGAACAATGAGCAGTTCTTC. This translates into CASSGQGNNEQFF.

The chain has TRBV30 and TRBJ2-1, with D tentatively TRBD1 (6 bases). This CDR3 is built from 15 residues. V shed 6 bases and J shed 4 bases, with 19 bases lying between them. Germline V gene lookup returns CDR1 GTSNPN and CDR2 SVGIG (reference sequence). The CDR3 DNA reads TGTGCCTGCACACCGGGACAAGGGTTATACAATGAGCAGTTCTTC. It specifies CACTPGQGLYNEQFF.

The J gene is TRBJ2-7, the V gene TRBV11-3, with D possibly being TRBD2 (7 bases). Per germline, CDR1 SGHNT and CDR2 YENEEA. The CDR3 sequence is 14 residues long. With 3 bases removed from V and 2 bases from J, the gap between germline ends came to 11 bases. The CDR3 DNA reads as TGTGCCAGCAGCTTCGGGGGGCGCGCCTACGAGCAGTACTTC. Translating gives CASSFGGRAYEQYF.

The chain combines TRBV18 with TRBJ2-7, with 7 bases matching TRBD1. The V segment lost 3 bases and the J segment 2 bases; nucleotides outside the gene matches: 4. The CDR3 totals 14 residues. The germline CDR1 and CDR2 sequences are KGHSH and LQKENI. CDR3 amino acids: CASSPLTGAYEQYF. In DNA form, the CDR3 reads TGTGCCAGCTCACCCCTCACAGGGGCCTACGAGCAGTACTTC.

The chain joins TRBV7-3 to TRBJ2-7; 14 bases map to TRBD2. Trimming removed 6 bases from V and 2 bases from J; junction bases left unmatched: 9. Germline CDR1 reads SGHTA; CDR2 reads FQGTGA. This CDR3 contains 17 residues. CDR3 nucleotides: TGTGCCAGCAGTTTCGGACTAGCGGGAGGATCTACCTACGAGCAGTACTTC. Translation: CASSFGLAGGSTYEQYF.

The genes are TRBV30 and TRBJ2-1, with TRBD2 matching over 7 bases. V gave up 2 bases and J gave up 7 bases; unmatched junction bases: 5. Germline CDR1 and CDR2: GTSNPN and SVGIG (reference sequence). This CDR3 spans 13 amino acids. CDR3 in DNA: TGTGCCTGGAGTCGGGACTATAGGAATGAGCAGTTCTTC. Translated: CAWSRDYRNEQFF.

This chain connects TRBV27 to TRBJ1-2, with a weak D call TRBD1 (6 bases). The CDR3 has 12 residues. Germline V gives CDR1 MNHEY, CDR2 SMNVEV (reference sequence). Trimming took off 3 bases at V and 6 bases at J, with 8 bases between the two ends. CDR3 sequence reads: CASSLDRDGYTF. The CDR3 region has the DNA TGTGCCAGCAGTTTGGACAGAGATGGCTACACCTTC.

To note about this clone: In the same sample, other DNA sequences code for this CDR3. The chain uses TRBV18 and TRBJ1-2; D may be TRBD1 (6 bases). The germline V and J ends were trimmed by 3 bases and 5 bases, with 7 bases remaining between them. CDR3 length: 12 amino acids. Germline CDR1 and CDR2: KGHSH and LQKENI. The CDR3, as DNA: TGTGCCAGCTCACCGGACAGATATGGCTACACCTTC. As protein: CASSPDRYGYTF.

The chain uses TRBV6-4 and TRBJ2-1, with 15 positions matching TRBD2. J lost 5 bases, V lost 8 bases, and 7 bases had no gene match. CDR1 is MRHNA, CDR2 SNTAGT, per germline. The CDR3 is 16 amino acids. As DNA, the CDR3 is TGTGCCAGCTCCGGCGGGACTAGCGGGAGGAACAATGAGCAGTTCTTC. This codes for CASSGGTSGRNNEQFF.

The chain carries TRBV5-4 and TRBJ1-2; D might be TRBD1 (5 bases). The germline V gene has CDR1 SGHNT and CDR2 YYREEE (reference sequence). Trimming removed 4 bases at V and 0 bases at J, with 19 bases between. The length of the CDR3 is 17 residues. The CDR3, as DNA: TGTGCCAGCAGCCCTGGCGTGGGGGGAGCAGCTAACTATGGCTACACCTTC. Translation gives CASSPGVGGAANYGYTF.

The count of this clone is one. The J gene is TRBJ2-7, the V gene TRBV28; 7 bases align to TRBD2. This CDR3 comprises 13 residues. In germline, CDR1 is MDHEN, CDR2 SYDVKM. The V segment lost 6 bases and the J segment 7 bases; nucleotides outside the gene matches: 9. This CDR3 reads CASSPAAGREQYF. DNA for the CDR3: TGTGCCAGCAGCCCTGCCGCCGGGAGGGAGCAGTACTTC.

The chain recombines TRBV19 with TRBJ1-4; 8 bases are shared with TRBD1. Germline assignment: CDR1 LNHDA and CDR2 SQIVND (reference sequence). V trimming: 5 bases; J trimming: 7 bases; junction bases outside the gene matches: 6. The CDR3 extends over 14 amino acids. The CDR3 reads CASSLQGASEKLFF. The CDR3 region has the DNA TGTGCCAGTAGTCTGCAGGGGGCCAGTGAAAAACTGTTTTTT.